The 32 T cell receptor beta chains given below trace back to one sample, sequenced in a study of shared clonotypes between healthy human individuals. Assay used: immunoSEQ multiplex PCR; TCRdb lists only in-frame clones, some missing. The table has some 900,000 clones, around 80% seen once; the top ten hold over 1.3%. Material: memory CD4+ T cells sorted from blood. Subset indicated: CD45RA-negative fraction. These receptors came from a young man in good health.

The rearrangement links TRBV15 to TRBJ1-1, with TRBD1 as a possible D gene (6 bases). V lost 2 bases and J 1 base, leaving 23 bases between the germline ends. Per germline, CDR1 LNHNV and CDR2 YYDKDF (reference sequence). This CDR3 contains 19 residues. CDR3 residues: CATSRTFQFIGTPNTEAFF. The DNA for the CDR3 is TGTGCCACCAGCAGAACATTCCAGTTTATTGGGACACCGAACACTGAAGCTTTCTTT.

The chain couples TRBV6-1 to TRBJ2-3, with a possible D match to TRBD2 (6 bases). The CDR3 length is 14 residues. Germline CDR1 and CDR2: MNHNS and SASEGT. Trimming stripped 6 bases from V and 5 bases from J, with 15 bases between. CDR3 DNA sequence: TGTGCCAGCAGGGGGAGGTACGTAGGAGATACGCAGTATTTT. This gives the protein CASRGRYVGDTQYF.

The gene calls are TRBV2 and TRBJ2-4, with no clear D. The CDR3 contains 13 residues. Trimming stripped 4 bases from V and 2 bases from J, with 6 bases between. Germline CDR1 reads SNHLY; CDR2 reads FYNNEI. The CDR3 sequence is CASSALTKNIQYF. In DNA, the CDR3 is TGTGCCAGCAGTGCCTTGACCAAAAACATTCAGTACTTC.

V gene TRBV15 combines with J gene TRBJ2-5; TRBD2 aligns across 11 bases. V shed 0 bases and J 2 bases; nucleotides not matched to a gene: 2. Germline V gives CDR1 LNHNV, CDR2 YYDKDF (reference sequence). The CDR3 is 16 amino acids. The CDR3 region has the DNA TGTGCCACCAGCAGAGAGGCTAGCGGGGGGCAAGAGACCCAGTACTTC. The encoded protein is CATSREASGGQETQYF. The full variable domain, with the rest looked up from reference TRBV15 and TRBJ2-5, is DAMVIQNPRYQVTQFGKPVTLSCSQTLNHNVMYWYQQKSSQAPKLLFHYYDKDFNNEADTPDNFQSRRPNTSFCFLDIRSPGLGDTAMYLCATSREASGGQETQYFGPGTRLLVL.

In nucleotides, the CDR3 is TGTGCCAGCAGCTTGTCGTGGAGAGGGGGGACCCAGTACTTC. Its translation: CASSLSWRGGTQYF. The chain is built from TRBV5-6 and TRBJ2-5; D is possibly TRBD1 (6 bases). Trimming left V 1 base short and J 7 bases short, with 14 bases between. This CDR3 spans 14 amino acids. In germline, CDR1 is SGHDT, CDR2 YYEEEE.

For this clone: Other nucleotide sequences from this sample produce the same CDR3. V and J are TRBV7-9 and TRBJ1-4, with TRBD1 matching over 9 bases. V gave up 5 bases and J gave up 8 bases; unmatched junction bases: 6. This CDR3 is 14 amino acids long. The germline CDR1 and CDR2 sequences are SEHNR and FQNEAQ (reference sequence). The DNA of the CDR3 is TGTGCCAGCAGCCCGGGACAGGGCAGCGAAAAACTGTTTTTT. Its protein product is CASSPGQGSEKLFF.

This clone is a singleton in its sample. The chain carries TRBV6-1 and TRBJ1-2, with TRBD1 identical over 8 bases. The CDR3 consists of 15 residues. V lost 2 bases, J lost 8 bases, and 10 bases stayed unmatched. CDR1 MNHNS and CDR2 SASEGT come from the germline V gene. This CDR3 is CASSESYRGRLGYTF. CDR3 nucleotide sequence: TGTGCCAGCAGTGAATCGTACAGGGGGAGATTGGGCTACACCTTC.

This chain uses TRBV9 with TRBJ2-7, with D possibly matching TRBD1 (7 bases). The CDR3 consists of 15 residues. From germline, CDR1 is SGDLS and CDR2 YYNGEE. The V and J ends lost 2 bases and 2 bases respectively, with 14 bases between them. For the CDR3, the DNA is TGTGCCAGCAGCGTGGCGGGGACAGATACCTACGAGCAGTACTTC. Amino acids: CASSVAGTDTYEQYF.

CDR3 sequence reads: CAISLGVRETQYF. The CDR3, as DNA: TGTGCCATCAGTTTAGGGGTCCGGGAGACCCAGTACTTC. The rearrangement links TRBV10-3 to TRBJ2-5, with a tentative D call TRBD1 (5 bases). This CDR3 comprises 13 residues. Germline V gene data show CDR1 as ENHRY and CDR2 as SYGVKD. Deletions cut 5 bases from V and 5 bases from J, with 12 bases between.

The chain employs TRBV10-3 and TRBJ2-7; possible D gene TRBD1, 7 bases. V was shortened by 6 bases and J by 2 bases, with 17 bases between the two germline ends. This CDR3 spans 15 amino acids. CDR1 is ENHRY and CDR2 is SYGVKD in the germline V gene. In DNA, the CDR3 is TGTGCCATCAGGAGGAGGGACAGACCACCCTACGAGCAGTACTTC. Amino acid sequence: CAIRRRDRPPYEQYF.

The CDR3 sequence is CASSEQRSNTGELFF. The CDR3 region has the DNA TGCGCCAGCAGCGAACAGCGATCGAACACCGGGGAGCTGTTTTTT. The V gene is TRBV5-1, the J gene TRBJ2-2; D uncertain. This CDR3 has 15 residues. V dropped 4 bases and J dropped 0 bases, with 10 bases sitting between them. CDR1 SGHRS and CDR2 YFSETQ come from the germline V gene.

This clone is a singleton in its sample. The chain uses TRBV7-9 and TRBJ1-3; D may be TRBD1 (6 bases). CDR1 is SEHNR and CDR2 is FQNEAQ in the germline V gene (reference sequence). V was trimmed by 6 bases and J by 0 bases, leaving 15 bases between them. The CDR3 has 16 amino acids. The CDR3 bases are TGTGCCAGCAGAGGGGGGTTAGACAACTCTGGAAACACCATATATTTT. Amino acids: CASRGGLDNSGNTIYF. The full variable domain, in which reference TRBV7-9 and TRBJ1-3 provide the parts outside the CDR3, is DTGVSQNPRHKITKRGQNVTFRCDPISEHNRLYWYRQTLGQGPEFLTYFQNEAQLEKSRLLSDRFSAERPKGSFSTLEIQRTEQGDSAMYLCASRGGLDNSGNTIYFGEGSWLTVV.

In DNA form, the CDR3 reads TGTGCCAGCACTCCCGGGACAGATAATTCACCCCTCCACTTT. This codes for CASTPGTDNSPLHF. The J gene is TRBJ1-6, the V gene TRBV28, with TRBD1 matching over 7 bases. The CDR3 is 14 residues long. Germline assignment: CDR1 MDHEN and CDR2 SYDVKM. With V trimmed by 7 bases and J by 5 bases, 5 bases remained unmatched.

The chain recombines TRBV29-1 with TRBJ2-7; no firm D call. The V gene's germline CDR1 is SQVTM and CDR2 ANQGSEA. This CDR3 spans 14 amino acids. Trimming removed 6 bases at V and 1 base at J, with 16 bases between. The CDR3 reads CSVMLLGKSYEQYF. The CDR3 DNA sequence: TGCAGCGTGATGCTACTCGGCAAGTCCTACGAGCAGTACTTC.

The chain combines TRBV30 with TRBJ2-4; 7 positions match TRBD1. The CDR3 length is 17 residues. Germline V gene lookup returns CDR1 GTSNPN and CDR2 SVGIG (reference sequence). V was pared by 4 bases and J by 0 bases, with 12 bases of the junction left unmatched. CDR3 residues: CAWTTGTAHLAKNIQYF. CDR3 DNA: TGTGCCTGGACAACCGGGACAGCGCACTTAGCCAAAAACATTCAGTACTTC. Filled out from reference TRBV30 and TRBJ2-4, the complete variable domain reads SQTIHQWPATLVQPVGSPLSLECTVEGTSNPNLYWYRQAAGRGLQLLFYSVGIGQISSEVPQNLSASRPQDRQFILSSKKLLLSDSGFYLCAWTTGTAHLAKNIQYFGAGTRLSVL.

The V call is TRBV11-2, the J call TRBJ2-7; D is uncertain. The CDR3 sequence is 14 residues long. Germline V gene lookup returns CDR1 SGHAT and CDR2 FQNNGV. Trimming cost V 1 base and J 2 bases, with 9 bases left between them. The CDR3 sequence: CASSLGTVPYEQYF. The CDR3 DNA follows: TGTGCCAGCAGCTTAGGGACGGTACCCTACGAGCAGTACTTC.

Notes on this clone: Different DNA sequences within this sample yield the same CDR3. The V and J genes are TRBV6-5 and TRBJ1-1, with D maybe TRBD1 (5 bases). V shed 6 bases and J shed 3 bases, with 11 bases lying between them. CDR1 is MNHEY and CDR2 is SVGAGI in the germline V gene. CDR3 length equals 13 residues. CDR3 sequence: CASRLTRDTEAFF. The DNA of the CDR3 is TGTGCCAGCAGGCTAACCAGGGACACTGAAGCTTTCTTT.

This chain joins TRBV6-6 and TRBJ1-1; D is undetermined. The CDR3 length is 12 residues. Trimming removed 6 bases at V and 5 bases at J, with 10 bases between. The V gene's germline CDR1 is MNHNY and CDR2 SVGAGI (reference sequence). The CDR3 loop is CASSPPSTEAFF. The CDR3 DNA is TGTGCCAGCAGCCCCCCGAGTACTGAAGCTTTCTTT.

V gene TRBV10-1 combines with J gene TRBJ2-1; tentative D call: TRBD1 (6 bases). Germline assignment: CDR1 WNHNN and CDR2 SYGVQD (reference sequence). There are 14 residues in the CDR3. V shed 6 bases and J shed 2 bases, with 11 bases lying between them. This CDR3 reads CASSQQGTYNEQFF. DNA of the CDR3: TGCGCCAGCAGCCAACAGGGAACCTACAATGAGCAGTTCTTC.

This chain uses TRBV18 with TRBJ1-4; the D is unclear. Germline V gene lookup returns CDR1 KGHSH and CDR2 LQKENI. CDR3 size: 14 residues. The V and J ends lost 5 bases and 1 base respectively, with 8 bases between them. The CDR3 region is CASSSTGTNEKLFF. Written as DNA, the CDR3 is TGTGCCAGCTCATCTACTGGAACTAATGAAAAACTGTTTTTT.

This clone was seen repeatedly, ten times or more. The V gene is TRBV27, the J gene TRBJ1-5; 9 bases agree with TRBD1. This CDR3 is built from 19 residues. Trimming took 6 bases from V and 2 from J; bases not matched to a gene: 17. Germline CDR1 and CDR2: MNHEY and SMNVEV (reference sequence). This CDR3 reads CASSRRGQGPSEGNQPQHF. CDR3 sequence (DNA): TGTGCCAGCAGCCGCCGGGGACAGGGACCGTCGGAGGGCAATCAGCCCCAGCATTTT.

This chain connects TRBV19 to TRBJ1-1; D perhaps matches TRBD1 (6 bases). V was cut by 6 bases and J by 6 bases, with 17 bases left in between. The V gene's germline CDR1 is LNHDA and CDR2 SQIVND (reference sequence). This CDR3 region has 14 residues. The CDR3 DNA sequence: TGTGCCAGTAGGTTAAGGGGGGTCGACCCTGAAGCTTTCTTT. Its protein is CASRLRGVDPEAFF.

With regard to this clone: Within the sample, other DNA sequences also encode this same CDR3. This chain uses TRBV30 with TRBJ2-1; D is unclear. CDR3 length equals 12 residues. Germline V gene data show CDR1 as GTSNPN and CDR2 as SVGIG (reference sequence). The V and J ends lost 0 bases and 10 bases respectively, with 10 bases between them. The CDR3 is CAWSVHGNEQFF. The CDR3 DNA reads as TGTGCCTGGAGTGTACATGGAAACGAGCAGTTCTTC.

The CDR3 DNA is TGTGCCAGCAGTTATGAGAGGCGTGGGAATGAGCAGTTCTTC. Its protein product is CASSYERRGNEQFF. The chain is built from TRBV28 and TRBJ2-1; D is unclear. V lost 4 bases, J lost 7 bases, and 14 bases lay in between. The V gene's germline CDR1 is MDHEN and CDR2 SYDVKM. This CDR3 has 14 residues. Full variable domain (missing parts from reference TRBV28 and TRBJ2-1): DVKVTQSSRYLVKRTGEKVFLECVQDMDHENMFWYRQDPGLGLRLIYFSYDVKMKEKGDIPEGYSVSREKKERFSLILESASTNQTSMYLCASSYERRGNEQFFGPGTRLTVL.

Regarding this clone: Being one base from a much bigger clone, this may be a read error. V is TRBV30 and J is TRBJ2-2; D remains ambiguous. This CDR3 contains 15 residues. In germline, CDR1 is GTSNPN, CDR2 SVGIG (reference sequence). Between the trimmed V and J ends, which lost 0 bases and 5 bases, there was a span of 13 bases. CDR3 in amino acids: CAWSVGESFTGELFF. The CDR3 region has the DNA TGTGCCTGGAGTGTTGGTGAGAGTTTTACCGGGGAGCTGTTTTTT.

This chain joins TRBV5-1 and TRBJ2-7; D call uncertain. This CDR3 comprises 12 residues. Between the trimmed V and J ends, which lost 5 bases and 6 bases, there was a span of 12 bases. CDR1 is SGHRS, CDR2 YFSETQ, per germline. The CDR3 loop is CASSETAGEQYF. Written as DNA, the CDR3 is TGCGCCAGCAGTGAGACCGCTGGCGAGCAGTACTTC.

Comments on this clone: This sample also contains other DNA sequences that code for the same CDR3. The V call is TRBV11-2, the J call TRBJ2-2; D assignment may be TRBD1 or TRBD2 (5 bases each). Trimming stripped 5 bases from V and 2 bases from J, with 12 bases between. This CDR3 has 15 residues. Germline-derived CDR1 and CDR2 are SGHAT and FQNNGV. CDR3 loop: CASSLRDRNTGELFF. The CDR3, as DNA: TGTGCCAGCAGCCTTCGGGACCGAAACACCGGGGAGCTGTTTTTT. The full variable domain, completed using reference TRBV11-2 and TRBJ2-2, is EAGVAQSPRYKIIEKRQSVAFWCNPISGHATLYWYQQILGQGPKLLIQFQNNGVVDDSQLPKDRFSAERLKGVDSTLKIQPAKLEDSAVYLCASSLRDRNTGELFFGEGSRLTVL.

CDR3 protein: CASSIQGLQGETQYF. Written as DNA, the CDR3 is TGCGCCAGCAGCATACAGGGGCTCCAGGGAGAGACCCAGTACTTC. This chain links TRBV5-1 with TRBJ2-5; 7 nucleotides align to TRBD1. Germline V gene data show CDR1 as SGHRS and CDR2 as YFSETQ. The trim removed 4 bases at V and 4 bases at J, leaving 10 bases unmatched. The CDR3 has 15 residues.

The CDR3 nucleotides are TGTGCCAGCAGCCTCAGGGGGCCCGAGCAGTACTTC. This encodes CASSLRGPEQYF. The J gene is TRBJ2-7, the V gene TRBV2, with TRBD1 matching over 8 bases. Per the germline V gene, CDR1 is SNHLY and CDR2 is FYNNEI. V dropped 6 bases and J dropped 6; count of bases not matched to a gene: 4. The CDR3 has 12 amino acids.

The table lists this clone with many counts. The chain is built from TRBV28 and TRBJ2-3, with 7 bases lining up with TRBD1. CDR1 and CDR2 (germline): MDHEN, SYDVKM. J gave up 2 bases and V 5 bases, and 1 base lay outside the gene matches. The CDR3 runs 13 residues. The CDR3 bases are TGTGCCAGCAGTCAGGGGGACACAGATACGCAGTATTTT. Protein: CASSQGDTDTQYF.

V is TRBV9 and J is TRBJ2-5; D may correspond to TRBD1 or TRBD2 (5 bases each). Germline CDR1 is SGDLS and CDR2 is YYNGEE. The length of the CDR3 is 15 residues. V lost 4 bases and J 4 bases, leaving 17 bases between the germline ends. CDR3 sequence (DNA): TGTGCCAGCAGCCCTTCAGGGACCCTGGGAGAGACCCAGTACTTC. This encodes CASSPSGTLGETQYF.

The rearrangement uses TRBV27 and TRBJ1-6; TRBD1 is a possible D gene (5 bases). CDR1 is MNHEY and CDR2 is SMNVEV in the germline V gene (reference sequence). This CDR3 is 16 amino acids long. With 4 bases removed from V and 7 bases from J, the gap between germline ends came to 17 bases. In DNA form, the CDR3 reads TGTGCCAGCAGTTCGACCGGGACGGAATCCAATTCACCCCTCCACTTT. It is translated as CASSSTGTESNSPLHF.